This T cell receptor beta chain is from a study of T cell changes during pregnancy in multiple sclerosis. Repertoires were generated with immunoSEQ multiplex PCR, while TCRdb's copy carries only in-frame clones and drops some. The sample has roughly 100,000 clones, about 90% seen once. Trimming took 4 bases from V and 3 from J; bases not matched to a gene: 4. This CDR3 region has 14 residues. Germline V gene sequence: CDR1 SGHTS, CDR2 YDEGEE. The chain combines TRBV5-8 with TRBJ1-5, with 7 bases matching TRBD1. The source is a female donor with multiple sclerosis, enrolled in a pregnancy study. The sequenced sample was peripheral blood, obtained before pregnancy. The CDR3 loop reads CASSPDRPNQPQHF. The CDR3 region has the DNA TGTGCCAGCAGCCCGGACAGGCCCAATCAGCCCCAGCATTTT.